Given below is one T cell receptor beta chain in context. Its target is unknown. The J segment lost 7 bases and the V segment lost 5 bases, leaving 8 bases of the junction unmatched. The CDR3 is 14 amino acids. The germline gives CDR1 MNHEY, CDR2 SVGAGI. The data stem from a study of cytomegalovirus exposure and HLA in healthy donors. A multiplex PCR was run with 60 Vbeta primers and 13 Jbeta primers. TCRdb's table, derived via immunoSEQ multiplex PCR, lists solely in-frame clones and lacks some. The sample includes approximately 120,000 clones. Study-wide results and limits: No immune exposure information besides CMV serostatus was available. In a later analysis, several top co-occurrence clusters appeared linked to parvovirus B19, influenza, CMV and Epstein-Barr virus.

Donors showed nominal health when sampled, although they likely had unrecorded immune exposures. The genes are TRBV6-5 and TRBJ1-5; 7 bases agree with TRBD1. The receptor was isolated from a man between 18 and 29 years old in good health and CMV-seronegative. Sequences were obtained from PBMCs. DNA for the CDR3: TGTGCCAGCAGTCGACAGGGAATTGGGCAGCCCCAGCATTTT. Translation: CASSRQGIGQPQHF.